This entry lists 28 T cell receptor beta chains sequenced from one sample in a study of brain T cells in children with intractable seizures. Data came from immunoSEQ multiplex PCR; TCRdb stores just in-frame clones and leaves some out. The sample includes 1,500 to 1,900 clones, approximately 83% of them seen just once. Sequencing was limited to surgery cases with top T cell transcript signatures in brain tissue. The source was resected brain tissue, collected at surgery. The receptor set was obtained from a boy aged 5 to 17 with focal cortical dysplasia and intractable seizures.

The V gene is TRBV10-1, the J gene TRBJ1-4, with 8 bases matching TRBD1. CDR3 length equals 14 residues. CDR1 WNHNN and CDR2 SYGVQD come from the germline V gene (reference sequence). V shed 7 bases, J shed 8 bases, and the junction held 9 bases outside the gene matches. DNA for the CDR3: TGCGCCAGCACTCAGGGGGCGGGACCCGAAAAACTGTTTTTT. This codes for CASTQGAGPEKLFF.

The chain employs TRBV6-5 and TRBJ1-4; TRBD1 might be the D (6 bases). Per the germline V gene, CDR1 is MNHEY and CDR2 is SVGAGI. The CDR3 consists of 14 residues. V was trimmed by 2 bases and J by 8 bases, leaving 12 bases between them. The CDR3 loop reads CASSYIQGKEKLFF. CDR3 DNA: TGTGCCAGCAGTTACATTCAGGGGAAGGAAAAACTGTTTTTT.

This chain links TRBV5-8 with TRBJ1-6; D not certain. Trimming stripped 6 bases from V and 7 bases from J, with 11 bases between. CDR1 and CDR2 from the germline V gene are SGHTS and YDEGEE. This CDR3 is 13 amino acids long. CDR3: CASTQETNSPLHF. The CDR3 nucleotides are TGTGCCAGCACCCAAGAGACAAATTCACCCCTCCACTTT.

The chain uses TRBV4-2 and TRBJ2-1, with D perhaps matching TRBD2 (5 bases). V was pared by 0 bases and J by 10 bases, with 19 bases between. Germline lookup yields CDR1 LGHNA and CDR2 YNFKEQ. This CDR3 has 16 amino acids. The CDR3 region is CASSQDFRRSGGEQFF. CDR3 nucleotides: TGTGCCAGCAGCCAAGATTTTAGGCGATCTGGCGGGGAGCAGTTCTTC.

The chain recombines TRBV3-1 (or the pseudogene TRBV3-2) with TRBJ2-5, with TRBD2 matching 12 bases. V was pared by 1 base and J by 3 bases, with 3 bases of the junction left unmatched. CDR1 LGHDT and CDR2 YNNKEL come from the germline V gene (reference sequence). The CDR3 consists of 16 residues. The CDR3 DNA reads as TGTGCCAGCAGCCAAGGGCGGACTAGCGGGAAAGAGACCCAGTACTTC. This sequence encodes CASSQGRTSGKETQYF.

This clone was seen once. V gene TRBV15 combines with J gene TRBJ2-5; 8 nucleotides agree with TRBD2. The CDR3 totals 17 residues. In germline, CDR1 is LNHNV, CDR2 YYDKDF (reference sequence). V gave up 2 bases and J gave up 4 bases; unmatched junction bases: 12. The CDR3 here is CATSRSFSRLAGETQYF. As DNA, the CDR3 is TGTGCCACCAGCAGAAGTTTCAGCAGGCTAGCGGGAGAGACCCAGTACTTC.

The CDR3 region is CATSDLETGDSMSGELFF. CDR3 nucleotides: TGTGCCACCAGTGATTTAGAGACAGGGGACTCGATGAGCGGGGAGCTGTTTTTT. The gene calls are TRBV24-1 and TRBJ2-2; 8 nucleotides align to TRBD1. The CDR3 runs 18 residues. J gave up 7 bases and V 1 base, and 13 bases lay outside the gene matches. Germline V CDR1 and CDR2: KGHDR, SFDVKD.

This chain joins TRBV10-1 and TRBJ2-6; no definite D call. CDR3 length: 18 amino acids. CDR1 and CDR2 from the germline V gene are WNHNN and SYGVQD (reference sequence). Trimming shortened V by 5 bases and J by 10 bases, and 27 bases separated the two germline ends. CDR3 sequence: CASSPMTRSHKVGNVLTF. The DNA of the CDR3 is TGCGCCAGCAGTCCCATGACAAGATCGCACAAAGTCGGGAACGTCCTGACTTTC.

V is TRBV5-5 and J is TRBJ2-1, with D maybe TRBD2 (5 bases). V was shortened by 4 bases and J by 0 bases, with 11 bases between the two germline ends. The CDR3 sequence is 15 residues long. Germline V CDR1 and CDR2: SGHKS, YYEKEE (reference sequence). This chain's CDR3 is CASSITRHSYNEQFF. CDR3 nucleotide sequence: TGTGCCAGCAGCATTACTAGACACTCCTACAATGAGCAGTTCTTC.

This sequence joins TRBV19 and TRBJ2-2, with 10 bases aligning to TRBD1. The trim removed 6 bases at V and 3 bases at J, leaving 4 bases unmatched. Germline CDR1 LNHDA, CDR2 SQIVND (reference sequence). The CDR3 runs 15 residues. CDR3 sequence: CASRWGQGYTGELFF. The CDR3 region has the DNA TGTGCCAGTAGATGGGGACAGGGGTACACCGGGGAGCTGTTTTTT.

This clone turned up a few times. The CDR3 protein is CAIRGQGTHDEQFF. The CDR3 DNA reads as TGTGCCATCAGAGGACAGGGAACACACGATGAGCAGTTCTTC. The chain recombines TRBV10-3 with TRBJ2-1; 8 bases align to TRBD1. Per the germline V gene, CDR1 is ENHRY and CDR2 is SYGVKD. The junction had 9 bases not matched to a gene; V was cut back by 6 bases and J by 8 bases. The CDR3 loop spans 14 amino acids.

The chain has TRBV7-9 and TRBJ1-1; perhaps TRBD1 as D (6 bases). The CDR3 is 12 residues long. Trimming stripped 3 bases from V and 6 bases from J, with 8 bases between. Germline lookup yields CDR1 SEHNR and CDR2 FQNEAQ (reference sequence). This chain's CDR3 is CASSFTGSEAFF. CDR3 DNA sequence: TGTGCCAGCAGCTTCACAGGGTCTGAAGCTTTCTTT.

This clone is a singleton in its sample. The rearrangement links TRBV7-9 to TRBJ1-1; TRBD1 is a possible D gene (6 bases). The ends were cut back, 2 bases at V and 3 bases at J, with 10 bases in the middle. The germline gives CDR1 SEHNR, CDR2 FQNEAQ (reference sequence). The length of the CDR3 is 14 residues. As DNA, the CDR3 is TGTGCCAGCAGCTTATGGGGGGGCCACACTGAAGCTTTCTTT. Encoded protein: CASSLWGGHTEAFF.

V gene TRBV6-4 combines with J gene TRBJ2-1; 10 bases agree with TRBD2. The germline CDR1 and CDR2 sequences are MRHNA and SNTAGT. Trimming removed 6 bases from V and 6 bases from J; junction bases left unmatched: 11. The CDR3 totals 16 residues. The CDR3 protein is CASSRSGLADPNEQFF. In DNA form, the CDR3 reads TGTGCCAGCAGCAGATCAGGACTAGCGGACCCCAATGAGCAGTTCTTC.

This clone has more than one count but fewer than ten. The V gene is TRBV3-1 (or the pseudogene TRBV3-2), the J gene TRBJ2-7, with D possibly called TRBD1 or TRBD2 (5 bases each). This CDR3 is 14 amino acids long. Trimming removed 5 bases from V and 6 bases from J, with 17 bases in between. Germline V CDR1 and CDR2: LGHDT, YNNKEL (reference sequence). The CDR3 bases are TGTGCCAGCAGCTACAGATCTGGGGACGGCGAGCAGTACTTC. It yields the protein CASSYRSGDGEQYF.

This clone was observed a single time. V and J are TRBV7-3 and TRBJ2-1, with 7 bases identical to TRBD2. CDR1 is SGHTA, CDR2 FQGTGA, per germline. This CDR3 is built from 15 residues. V gave up 1 base and J gave up 6 bases; unmatched junction bases: 6. This CDR3 reads CASSLNLAGLNEQFF. CDR3 coding DNA: TGTGCCAGCAGCTTAAACTTAGCGGGCCTCAATGAGCAGTTCTTC. The full variable domain, completed using reference TRBV7-3 and TRBJ2-1, is GAGVSQTPSNKVTEKGKYVELRCDPISGHTALYWYRQSLGQGPEFLIYFQGTGAADDSGLPNDRFFAVRPEGSVSTLKIQRTERGDSAVYLCASSLNLAGLNEQFFGPGTRLTVL.

This clone is classed as large (0.1 to 1%). This same CDR3 is encoded by further DNA sequences in the sample. The chain carries TRBV27 and TRBJ1-6, with 9 bases fitting TRBD1. CDR1 MNHEY and CDR2 SMNVEV come from the germline V gene (reference sequence). Trimming removed 4 bases from V and 5 bases from J; junction bases left unmatched: 3. This CDR3 is 15 amino acids long. The CDR3 here is CASSSWDRDNSPLHF. As DNA, the CDR3 is TGTGCCAGCAGTTCTTGGGACAGGGATAATTCACCCCTCCACTTT.

The V gene is TRBV7-2, the J gene TRBJ2-1; no reliable D call. CDR1 is SGHTA and CDR2 is FQGNSA in the germline V gene. V was cut by 1 base and J by 2 bases, with 9 bases left in between. This CDR3 spans 15 amino acids. CDR3 residues: CASSLDLGPYNEQFF. CDR3 DNA sequence: TGTGCCAGCAGCTTAGACTTAGGGCCCTACAATGAGCAGTTCTTC. The full variable domain, its missing parts supplied by reference TRBV7-2 and TRBJ2-1, is GAGVSQSPSNKVTEKGKDVELRCDPISGHTALYWYRQSLGQGLEFLIYFQGNSAPDKSGLPSDRFSAERTGGSVSTLTIQRTQQEDSAVYLCASSLDLGPYNEQFFGPGTRLTVL.

By share, this clone ranks as large. The gene calls are TRBV5-5 and TRBJ2-2, with a weak D call TRBD2 (6 bases). This CDR3 has 15 amino acids. V was trimmed by 2 bases and J by 2 bases, leaving 10 bases between them. Germline V gives CDR1 SGHKS, CDR2 YYEKEE (reference sequence). DNA for the CDR3: TGTGCCAGCAGCTTCGGGGGTGGAAACACCGGGGAGCTGTTTTTT. It codes for CASSFGGGNTGELFF.

This chain joins TRBV5-6 and TRBJ2-1, with D perhaps TRBD2 (6 bases). The ends were cut back, 4 bases at V and 6 bases at J, with 17 bases in the middle. The CDR3 runs 15 residues. CDR1 is SGHDT and CDR2 is YYEEEE in the germline V gene. CDR3 nucleotide sequence: TGTGCCAGCAGCCCGGGACTTGGGCTCACCAATGAGCAGTTCTTC. Encoded protein: CASSPGLGLTNEQFF. Using reference TRBV5-6 and TRBJ2-1 for the parts outside the CDR3, the full variable domain is DAGVTQSPTHLIKTRGQQVTLRCSPKSGHDTVSWYQQALGQGPQFIFQYYEEEERQRGNFPDRFSGHQFPNYSSELNVNALLLGDSALYLCASSPGLGLTNEQFFGPGTRLTVL.

V usage is TRBV9 and J usage is TRBJ2-2; no definite D call. Deletions cut 3 bases from V and 2 bases from J, with 17 bases between. CDR1 and CDR2 from the germline V gene are SGDLS and YYNGEE. This CDR3 has 17 residues. CDR3 sequence: CASSDPRSAENTGELFF. The DNA of the CDR3 is TGTGCCAGCAGCGATCCCCGAAGTGCTGAAAACACCGGGGAGCTGTTTTTT.

The genes are TRBV18 and TRBJ2-1, with 11 bases matching TRBD1. The CDR3 has 16 amino acids. With V trimmed by 6 bases and J by 3 bases, 7 bases remained unmatched. CDR1 and CDR2 from the germline V gene are KGHSH and LQKENI. The CDR3 region is CASSLAGTGGYNEQFF. The DNA of the CDR3 is TGTGCCAGCTCGCTGGCCGGGACAGGGGGCTACAATGAGCAGTTCTTC.

The CDR3 reads CASSGEGARTDTQYF. The CDR3 bases are TGTGCCAGCAGCGGAGAAGGGGCGAGGACAGATACGCAGTATTTT. The genes are TRBV5-5 and TRBJ2-3; TRBD1 is a possible D gene (5 bases). CDR1 and CDR2 (germline): SGHKS, YYEKEE (reference sequence). The CDR3 covers 15 residues. V lost 4 bases to trimming and J lost 3 bases, with 15 bases between them.

This clone occurred once. J is TRBJ2-7 and V is TRBV2, with TRBD2 as a possible D gene (5 bases). There are 12 residues in the CDR3. V lost 2 bases to trimming and J lost 5 bases, with 7 bases between them. Germline values: CDR1 SNHLY, CDR2 FYNNEI. CDR3: CASSEIGDEQYF. CDR3 DNA: TGTGCCAGCAGTGAAATCGGGGACGAGCAGTACTTC. Full variable domain (remainder filled in from reference TRBV2 and TRBJ2-7): EPEVTQTPSHQVTQMGQEVILRCVPISNHLYFYWYRQILGQKVEFLVSFYNNEISEKSEIFDDQFSVERPDGSNFTLKIRSTKLEDSAMYFCASSEIGDEQYFGPGTRLTVT.

This clone was recorded a few times. The chain recombines TRBV4-2 with TRBJ1-1, with D tentatively TRBD1 (6 bases). CDR3 length: 14 residues. Germline lookup yields CDR1 LGHNA and CDR2 YNFKEQ. Trimming removed 4 bases from V and 10 bases from J, with 19 bases in between. CDR3 sequence reads: CASSRKSQQGGAFF. The DNA of the CDR3 is TGTGCCAGCAGCCGAAAGTCTCAACAGGGTGGAGCTTTCTTT.

The chain's CDR3 is CASSHGRGESSYNEQFF. The CDR3, as DNA: TGTGCCAGTAGTCACGGGCGAGGGGAAAGCTCCTACAATGAGCAGTTCTTC. The chain uses TRBV19 and TRBJ2-1; D possibly matches TRBD1 or TRBD2 (5 bases each). Germline V gene lookup returns CDR1 LNHDA and CDR2 SQIVND (reference sequence). CDR3 length equals 17 residues. V lost 5 bases to trimming and J lost 0 bases, with 17 bases between them.

The chain carries TRBV9 and TRBJ2-5, with TRBD2 identical over 8 bases. Germline CDR1 is SGDLS and CDR2 is YYNGEE. With V trimmed by 0 bases and J by 2 bases, 3 bases remained unmatched. The CDR3 covers 15 residues. CDR3 region: CASSVVIAGQETQYF. CDR3 nucleotides: TGTGCCAGCAGCGTAGTAATAGCGGGACAAGAGACCCAGTACTTC.

Written as DNA, the CDR3 is TGTGCCAGCAGCAACCCGGGAGGGGGTGGGGGATTGGTCGGCTACACCTTC. Translation: CASSNPGGGGGLVGYTF. V and J are TRBV21-1 and TRBJ1-2. TRBV21-1 is reported as a pseudogene. This CDR3 comprises 17 residues.